This passage covers 31 T cell receptor beta chains from one sample sequenced in a study of T cell changes during pregnancy in multiple sclerosis. The assay was immunoSEQ multiplex PCR, and TCRdb's table has in-frame clones only and misses some. The sample holds about 93,000 clones, 80% to 95% seen once. The sequences come from peripheral blood, collected after pregnancy. All receptors derive from a female donor with multiple sclerosis, enrolled in a pregnancy study.

The V call is TRBV7-9, the J call TRBJ2-7, with no clear D. Trimming took off 2 bases at V and 3 bases at J, with 11 bases between the two ends. CDR3 length: 14 residues. CDR1 SEHNR and CDR2 FQNEAQ come from the germline V gene (reference sequence). The CDR3 region is CASSLSLDYYEQYF. The CDR3 DNA reads TGTGCCAGCAGCTTAAGTCTAGATTACTACGAGCAGTACTTC. Drawing the rest from reference TRBV7-9 and TRBJ2-7, the complete variable domain is DTGVSQNPRHKITKRGQNVTFRCDPISEHNRLYWYRQTLGQGPEFLTYFQNEAQLEKSRLLSDRFSAERPKGSFSTLEIQRTEQGDSAMYLCASSLSLDYYEQYFGPGTRLTVT.

The CDR3 DNA sequence: TGTGCCAGCAGTTTCGGGGGGGTCACCTATGAGCAGTTCTTC. Translating it yields CASSFGGVTYEQFF. The chain joins TRBV27 to TRBJ2-1, with TRBD2 identical over 8 bases. The CDR3 consists of 14 residues. The V gene's germline CDR1 is MNHEY and CDR2 SMNVEV (reference sequence). Losses at the gene ends were 3 bases for V and 8 bases for J; bases not matched to a gene: 6.

This chain links TRBV10-3 with TRBJ1-2, with D tentatively TRBD1 (5 bases). The V end lost 8 bases, the J end lost 7 bases, and 20 bases lay between the germline ends. CDR3 length: 14 amino acids. In germline, CDR1 is ENHRY, CDR2 SYGVKD. CDR3: CAISGRVPTAGYTF. In DNA, the CDR3 is TGTGCCATCTCTGGAAGGGTGCCGACAGCTGGCTACACCTTC.

The V and J genes are TRBV11-2 and TRBJ2-5; D possibly corresponds to TRBD1 (6 bases). CDR1 and CDR2 from the germline V gene are SGHAT and FQNNGV. Trimming removed 5 bases at V and 1 base at J, with 8 bases between. The CDR3 runs to 13 residues. In DNA form, the CDR3 reads TGTGCCAGCAGCCGGACAGCCCAAGAGACCCAGTACTTC. This translates into CASSRTAQETQYF.

This clone was observed a few times. The chain links TRBV10-1 to TRBJ2-1, with TRBD2 as a possible D gene (6 bases). V was clipped by 4 bases and J by 7 bases, with 8 bases between them. Germline CDR1 WNHNN, CDR2 SYGVQD (reference sequence). The CDR3 loop spans 12 amino acids. CDR3 nucleotide sequence: TGCGCCAGCAGTGCCGGGAGTAATGAGCAGTTCTTC. Amino acid sequence: CASSAGSNEQFF.

The chain is built from TRBV7-6 and TRBJ2-5; TRBD2 matches 12 bases. The CDR3 spans 16 residues. Germline trimming cut 5 bases from V and 2 bases from J; bases unmatched to any gene: 6. CDR1 SGHVS and CDR2 FNYEAQ come from the germline V gene. The CDR3 DNA reads as TGTGCCAGCAGCCCAGGCGGACTAGCGGGACAAGAGACCCAGTACTTC. This gives the protein CASSPGGLAGQETQYF.

This clone was counted a single time. This chain joins TRBV9 and TRBJ2-1; D is perhaps TRBD1 (5 bases). This CDR3 region has 16 residues. Germline-derived CDR1 and CDR2 are SGDLS and YYNGEE. V was pared by 3 bases and J by 0 bases, with 13 bases between. The CDR3 DNA reads TGTGCCAGCAGCGGCACAGGAGAACCCTCCTACAATGAGCAGTTCTTC. Its translation: CASSGTGEPSYNEQFF.

This chain links TRBV7-3 with TRBJ2-5, with 7 bases identical to TRBD2. CDR3 length: 14 amino acids. Germline V gene sequence: CDR1 SGHTA, CDR2 FQGTGA. V lost 5 bases to trimming and J lost 5 bases; unmatched junction nucleotides: 8. CDR3 residues: CASSPGGPMETQYF. CDR3 nucleotide sequence: TGTGCCAGCAGCCCGGGGGGTCCTATGGAGACCCAGTACTTC.

This chain uses TRBV15 with TRBJ1-3, with TRBD1 matching over 8 bases. This CDR3 has 15 residues. CDR1 LNHNV and CDR2 YYDKDF come from the germline V gene (reference sequence). V shed 1 base and J 4 bases; nucleotides not matched to a gene: 3. The CDR3 nucleotides read TGTGCCACCAGCAGAGGACAGGGGACGGGAAACACCATATATTTT. Translation gives CATSRGQGTGNTIYF.

This clone was detected once. The V and J genes are TRBV28 and TRBJ2-7, with TRBD2 identical over 7 bases. The CDR3 covers 14 residues. Germline lookup yields CDR1 MDHEN and CDR2 SYDVKM. Losses at the gene ends were 7 bases for V and 7 bases for J; bases not matched to a gene: 13. CDR3 amino acids: CASTPGGSPGEQYF. CDR3 coding DNA: TGTGCCAGCACCCCCGGGGGGAGTCCGGGTGAGCAGTACTTC.

The CDR3 DNA is TGTGCCAGCAGGTATCACAATGAGCAGTTCTTC. Protein sequence: CASRYHNEQFF. The V gene is TRBV2, the J gene TRBJ2-1, with D unresolved. Per the germline V gene, CDR1 is SNHLY and CDR2 is FYNNEI. V lost 6 bases and J 5 bases, leaving 5 bases between the germline ends. There are 11 residues in the CDR3.

The chain recombines TRBV27 with TRBJ2-7, with D tentatively TRBD1 (5 bases). The CDR3 runs to 15 residues. The germline gives CDR1 MNHEY, CDR2 SMNVEV (reference sequence). V lost 7 bases and J 3 bases, leaving 19 bases between the germline ends. Here the CDR3 reads CASTDRGARDYEQYF. The CDR3 DNA follows: TGTGCCAGCACGGATCGTGGGGCCCGTGACTACGAGCAGTACTTC.

V usage is TRBV27 and J usage is TRBJ2-1; 7 nucleotides line up with TRBD2. The V gene's germline CDR1 is MNHEY and CDR2 SMNVEV (reference sequence). This CDR3 contains 15 residues. V trimming: 0 bases; J trimming: 3 bases; junction bases outside the gene matches: 2. This chain's CDR3 is CASSLSVAGYNEQFF. The CDR3 DNA reads TGTGCCAGCAGTTTATCGGTAGCGGGCTACAATGAGCAGTTCTTC.

The chain joins TRBV19 to TRBJ1-1; 7 nucleotides agree with TRBD1. Germline V gene sequence: CDR1 LNHDA, CDR2 SQIVND (reference sequence). V dropped 6 bases and J dropped 2; count of bases not matched to a gene: 6. The CDR3 totals 14 residues. The CDR3 loop is CASSATGFNTEAFF. Here the CDR3 DNA reads TGTGCCAGTAGCGCGACAGGGTTCAACACTGAAGCTTTCTTT.

This chain uses TRBV7-9 with TRBJ2-7; the match to TRBD2 covers 9 bases. CDR1 is SEHNR, CDR2 FQNEAQ, per germline (reference sequence). The CDR3 covers 14 residues. The V and J ends lost 5 bases and 4 bases, in that order; junction bases with no gene match: 6. In nucleotides, the CDR3 is TGTGCCAGCAGCCCGATAGCGGGAGATTACGAGCAGTACTTC. Protein sequence: CASSPIAGDYEQYF.

The chain has TRBV15 and TRBJ1-4, with D perhaps matching TRBD1 (6 bases). Germline assignment: CDR1 LNHNV and CDR2 YYDKDF (reference sequence). The CDR3 extends over 16 amino acids. The germline V and J ends were trimmed by 4 bases and 5 bases, with 17 bases remaining between them. CDR3 region: CATSIGPGQGNEKLFF. The CDR3 DNA is TGTGCCACCAGCATCGGACCGGGTCAGGGGAATGAAAAACTGTTTTTT.

The chain recombines TRBV2 with TRBJ1-5; 8 bases are a match to TRBD1. V lost 7 bases to trimming and J lost 4 bases; unmatched junction nucleotides: 6. The CDR3 is 14 residues long. Germline lookup yields CDR1 SNHLY and CDR2 FYNNEI. As DNA, the CDR3 is TGTGCCAGCACGAGGACAGGGTATAATCAGCCCCAGCATTTT. Residues: CASTRTGYNQPQHF.

There are many counts of this clone. The chain employs TRBV30 and TRBJ1-5, with D tentatively TRBD1 (5 bases). Looked up from germline, CDR1 is GTSNPN and CDR2 is SVGIG (reference sequence). The V gene lost 2 bases and the J gene lost 3 bases, with 8 bases spanning the gap. This CDR3 comprises 13 residues. The CDR3 nucleotides are TGTGCCTGGAGTAAACAGGACAATCAGCCCCAGCATTTT. Protein product: CAWSKQDNQPQHF.

This chain links TRBV25-1 with TRBJ1-2; tentative D call: TRBD1 (5 bases). Germline CDR1 and CDR2: MGHDK and SYGVNS. The CDR3 runs to 17 residues. Between the trimmed V and J ends, which lost 5 bases and 2 bases, there was a span of 21 bases. CDR3 DNA sequence: TGTGCCAGCAGTCCACTCTCGACGACAGACCCCAACTATGGCTACACCTTC. It translates to CASSPLSTTDPNYGYTF.

The chain recombines TRBV6-5 with TRBJ2-5, with TRBD2 matching over 10 bases. Germline V CDR1 and CDR2: MNHEY, SVGAGI. The CDR3 loop spans 15 amino acids. Losses at the gene ends were 6 bases for V and 4 bases for J; bases not matched to a gene: 8. This CDR3 is CASRRVAGGIETQYF. In DNA form, the CDR3 reads TGTGCCAGCAGGAGGGTAGCGGGAGGTATAGAGACCCAGTACTTC.

The genes are TRBV30 and TRBJ2-3; 7 bases line up with TRBD2. The CDR3 has 14 residues. V lost 4 bases to trimming and J lost 1 base; unmatched junction nucleotides: 5. From germline, CDR1 is GTSNPN and CDR2 SVGIG (reference sequence). The CDR3 DNA sequence: TGTGCCTGGACGGCGGGAGAGGGCACAGATACGCAGTATTTT. Amino acid sequence: CAWTAGEGTDTQYF.

The gene calls are TRBV5-8 and TRBJ1-3; 7 bases line up with TRBD1. V trimming: 5 bases; J trimming: 0 bases; junction bases outside the gene matches: 5. The CDR3 has 15 amino acids. The V gene's germline CDR1 is SGHTS and CDR2 YDEGEE. The CDR3 sequence is CASSWGTASGNTIYF. In nucleotides, the CDR3 is TGTGCCAGCAGTTGGGGGACAGCCTCTGGAAACACCATATATTTT.

V and J are TRBV7-2 and TRBJ1-1, with D uncertain. CDR1 is SGHTA and CDR2 is FQGNSA in the germline V gene. The CDR3 runs to 13 residues. V was shortened by 4 bases and J by 11 bases, with 17 bases between the two germline ends. The CDR3 sequence: CASSSFGRVRAFF. The CDR3 nucleotides are TGTGCCAGCAGCTCCTTTGGGAGGGTGCGTGCTTTCTTT. Drawing the rest from reference TRBV7-2 and TRBJ1-1, the complete variable domain is GAGVSQSPSNKVTEKGKDVELRCDPISGHTALYWYRQSLGQGLEFLIYFQGNSAPDKSGLPSDRFSAERTGGSVSTLTIQRTQQEDSAVYLCASSSFGRVRAFFGQGTRLTVV.

The chain is built from TRBV4-3 and TRBJ1-4; D may be TRBD1 (6 bases). This CDR3 comprises 16 residues. Germline V gene lookup returns CDR1 LGHNA and CDR2 YSLEER. Trimming pared 1 base from V and 8 bases from J, leaving 17 bases between. The CDR3 DNA reads as TGCGCCAGCAGCCAAGTGTTTTCAGGGGAAGGGGAAAAACTGTTTTTT. Protein: CASSQVFSGEGEKLFF.

V is TRBV2 and J is TRBJ2-3; 8 bases line up with TRBD2. CDR1 is SNHLY and CDR2 is FYNNEI in the germline V gene. The CDR3 totals 16 residues. Germline trimming cut 3 bases from V and 1 base from J; bases unmatched to any gene: 6. The CDR3 DNA reads as TGTGCCAGCAGTGATATTGGGACTAGTGGCACAGATACGCAGTATTTT. It encodes CASSDIGTSGTDTQYF.

The chain has TRBV5-1 and TRBJ1-4; D gene ambiguous. The CDR3 is 13 amino acids. V was pared by 3 bases and J by 7 bases, with 10 bases between. Germline CDR1 SGHRS, CDR2 YFSETQ. This CDR3 reads CASSSRQAEKLFF. DNA for the CDR3: TGCGCCAGCAGCTCCCGACAAGCTGAAAAACTGTTTTTT. The full variable domain, its missing parts supplied by reference TRBV5-1 and TRBJ1-4, is KAGVTQTPRYLIKTRGQQVTLSCSPISGHRSVSWYQQTPGQGLQFLFEYFSETQRNKGNFPGRFSGRQFSNSRSEMNVSTLELGDSALYLCASSSRQAEKLFFGSGTQLSVL.

This rearrangement joins TRBV18 to TRBJ1-1; D might be TRBD1 (5 bases). From germline, CDR1 is KGHSH and CDR2 LQKENI. This CDR3 comprises 15 residues. Trimming took 1 base from V and 0 from J, leaving 9 bases between them. The CDR3 protein is CASSPLGVLNTEAFF. CDR3 bases: TGTGCCAGCTCACCACTAGGGGTCTTGAACACTGAAGCTTTCTTT.

The CDR3 nucleotides are TGTGCCAGCAGCTTAGATCTTTCCGGAGCTCTTAACTATGGCTACACCTTC. Translating gives CASSLDLSGALNYGYTF. The chain has TRBV11-2 and TRBJ1-2; D is uncertain. Trimming cost V 0 bases and J 1 base, with 15 bases left between them. Germline assignment: CDR1 SGHAT and CDR2 FQNNGV. The CDR3 covers 17 residues.

The DNA for the CDR3 is TGTGCCAGCAGCTCAGGGGGGACAACGAGCACAGATACGCAGTATTTT. This translates into CASSSGGTTSTDTQYF. The V gene is TRBV7-3, the J gene TRBJ2-3; tentative D call: TRBD1 (7 bases). In germline, CDR1 is SGHTA, CDR2 FQGTGA. The V gene lost 4 bases and the J gene lost 0 bases, with 14 bases spanning the gap. This CDR3 is built from 16 residues.

The chain employs TRBV29-1 and TRBJ2-1, with D possibly TRBD2 on 5 matching bases. Trimming pared 5 bases from V and 5 bases from J, leaving 10 bases between. The CDR3 contains 12 residues. Germline V gene lookup returns CDR1 SQVTM and CDR2 ANQGSEA. Here the CDR3 DNA reads TGCAGCGTTCGTCGGACTGACAATGAGCAGTTCTTC. This translates into CSVRRTDNEQFF.

The CDR3 sequence is CSVASGANVLTF. The CDR3 DNA follows: TGCAGCGTGGCATCAGGGGCCAACGTCCTGACTTTC. The chain joins TRBV29-1 to TRBJ2-6; no firm D call. The germline V gene encodes CDR1 SQVTM and CDR2 ANQGSEA. The germline V and J ends were trimmed by 6 bases and 4 bases, with 7 bases remaining between them. The CDR3 consists of 12 residues.